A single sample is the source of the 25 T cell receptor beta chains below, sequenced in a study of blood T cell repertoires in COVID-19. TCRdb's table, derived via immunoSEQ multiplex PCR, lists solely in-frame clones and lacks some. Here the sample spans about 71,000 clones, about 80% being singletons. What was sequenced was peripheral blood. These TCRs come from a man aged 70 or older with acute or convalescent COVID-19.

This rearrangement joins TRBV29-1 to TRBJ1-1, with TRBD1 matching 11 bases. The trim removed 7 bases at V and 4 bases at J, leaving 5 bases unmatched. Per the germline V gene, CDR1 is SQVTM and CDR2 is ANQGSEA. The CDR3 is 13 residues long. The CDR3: CSAPGTGGTEAFF. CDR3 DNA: TGCAGCGCCCCCGGGACAGGGGGCACTGAAGCTTTCTTT.

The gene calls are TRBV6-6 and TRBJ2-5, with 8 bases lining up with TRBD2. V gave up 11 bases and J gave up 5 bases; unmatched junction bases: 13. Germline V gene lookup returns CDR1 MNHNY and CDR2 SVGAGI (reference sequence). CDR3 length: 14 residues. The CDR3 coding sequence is TGTGCCGGAACAGTTCGGGGGGGAGGGGAGACCCAGTACTTC. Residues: CAGTVRGGGETQYF.

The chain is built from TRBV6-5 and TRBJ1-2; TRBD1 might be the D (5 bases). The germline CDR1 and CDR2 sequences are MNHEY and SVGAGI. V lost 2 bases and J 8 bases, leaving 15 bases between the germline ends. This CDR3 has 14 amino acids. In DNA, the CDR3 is TGTGCCAGCAGTTACCTACAGGACGCTATGGGCTACACCTTC. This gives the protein CASSYLQDAMGYTF.

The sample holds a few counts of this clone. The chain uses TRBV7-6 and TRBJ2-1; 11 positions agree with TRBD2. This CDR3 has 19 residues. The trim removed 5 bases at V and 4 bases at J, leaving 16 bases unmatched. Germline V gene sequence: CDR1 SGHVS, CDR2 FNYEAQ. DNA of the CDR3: TGTGCCAGCAGCCGCGGACTAGCGGGCTCTTATGGGGGATACAATGAGCAGTTCTTC. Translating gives CASSRGLAGSYGGYNEQFF.

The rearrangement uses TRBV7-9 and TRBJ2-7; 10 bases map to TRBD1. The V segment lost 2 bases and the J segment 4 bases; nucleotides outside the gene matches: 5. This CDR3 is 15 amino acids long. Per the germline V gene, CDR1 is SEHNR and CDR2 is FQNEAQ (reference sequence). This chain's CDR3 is CASSLRTGGQYEQYF. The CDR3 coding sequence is TGTGCCAGCAGCTTAAGGACAGGGGGACAGTACGAGCAGTACTTC.

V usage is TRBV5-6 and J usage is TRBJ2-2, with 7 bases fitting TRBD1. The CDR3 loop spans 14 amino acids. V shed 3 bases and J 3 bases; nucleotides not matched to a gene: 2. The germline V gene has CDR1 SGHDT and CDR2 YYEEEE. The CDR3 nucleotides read TGTGCCAGCAGCTCTGGGACAGACACCGGGGAGCTGTTTTTT. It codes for CASSSGTDTGELFF.

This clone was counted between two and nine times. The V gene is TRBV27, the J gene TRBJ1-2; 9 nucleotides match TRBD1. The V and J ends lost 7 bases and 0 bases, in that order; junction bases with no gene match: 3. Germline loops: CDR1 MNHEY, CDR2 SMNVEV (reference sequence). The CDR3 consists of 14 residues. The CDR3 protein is CASTRTGANYGYTF. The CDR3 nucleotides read TGTGCCAGCACCCGGACAGGGGCTAACTATGGCTACACCTTC.

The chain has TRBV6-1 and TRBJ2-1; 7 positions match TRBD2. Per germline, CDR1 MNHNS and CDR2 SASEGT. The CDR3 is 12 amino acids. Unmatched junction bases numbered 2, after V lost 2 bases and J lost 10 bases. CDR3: CASSETSEEQFF. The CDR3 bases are TGTGCCAGCAGTGAAACTAGCGAGGAGCAGTTCTTC.

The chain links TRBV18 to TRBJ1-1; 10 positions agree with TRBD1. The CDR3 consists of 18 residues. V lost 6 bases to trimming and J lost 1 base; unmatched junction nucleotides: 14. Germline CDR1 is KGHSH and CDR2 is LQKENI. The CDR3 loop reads CASSRKGTGEGWNTEAFF. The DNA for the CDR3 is TGTGCCAGCTCCCGAAAAGGGACAGGGGAAGGGTGGAACACTGAAGCTTTCTTT.

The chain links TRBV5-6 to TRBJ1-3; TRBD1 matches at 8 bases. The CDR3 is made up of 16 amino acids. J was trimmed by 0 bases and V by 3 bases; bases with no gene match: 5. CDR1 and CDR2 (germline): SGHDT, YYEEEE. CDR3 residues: CASSSDRGYSGNTIYF. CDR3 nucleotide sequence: TGTGCCAGCAGCTCCGACAGGGGCTACTCTGGAAACACCATATATTTT.

CDR3 bases: TGTGCCAGCAGCTTATCGCCAGGGAGGGTCGGCACTGAAGCTTTCTTT. It codes for CASSLSPGRVGTEAFF. The genes are TRBV7-6 and TRBJ1-1; weak D call: TRBD1 (5 bases). V was clipped by 2 bases and J by 4 bases, with 17 bases between them. The CDR3 covers 16 residues. The V gene's germline CDR1 is SGHVS and CDR2 FNYEAQ.

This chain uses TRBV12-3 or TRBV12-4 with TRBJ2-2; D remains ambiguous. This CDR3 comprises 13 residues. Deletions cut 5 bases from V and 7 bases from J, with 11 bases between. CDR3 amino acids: CASSLNAIGELFF. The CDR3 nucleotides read TGTGCCAGCAGTCTAAATGCCATCGGGGAGCTGTTTTTT.

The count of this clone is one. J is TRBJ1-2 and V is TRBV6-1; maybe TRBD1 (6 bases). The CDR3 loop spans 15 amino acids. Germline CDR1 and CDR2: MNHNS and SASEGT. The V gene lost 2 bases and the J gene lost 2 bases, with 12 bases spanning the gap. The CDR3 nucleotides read TGTGCCAGCAGTGAATCCTACAGGGACAACTATGGCTACACCTTC. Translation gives CASSESYRDNYGYTF.

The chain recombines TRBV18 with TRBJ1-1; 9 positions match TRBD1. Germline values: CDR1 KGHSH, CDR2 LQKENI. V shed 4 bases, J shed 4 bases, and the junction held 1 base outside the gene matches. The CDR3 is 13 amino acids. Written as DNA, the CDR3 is TGTGCCAGCTCACAGGACAGGGGCACTGAAGCTTTCTTT. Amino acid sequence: CASSQDRGTEAFF.

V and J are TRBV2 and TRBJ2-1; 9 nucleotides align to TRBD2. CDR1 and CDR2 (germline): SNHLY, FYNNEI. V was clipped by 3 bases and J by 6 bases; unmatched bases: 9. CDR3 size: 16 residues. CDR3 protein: CASSDWRGGVVNEQFF. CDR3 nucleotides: TGTGCCAGCAGTGATTGGCGGGGGGGGGTTGTCAATGAGCAGTTCTTC. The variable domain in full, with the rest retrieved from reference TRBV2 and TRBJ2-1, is EPEVTQTPSHQVTQMGQEVILRCVPISNHLYFYWYRQILGQKVEFLVSFYNNEISEKSEIFDDQFSVERPDGSNFTLKIRSTKLEDSAMYFCASSDWRGGVVNEQFFGPGTRLTVL.

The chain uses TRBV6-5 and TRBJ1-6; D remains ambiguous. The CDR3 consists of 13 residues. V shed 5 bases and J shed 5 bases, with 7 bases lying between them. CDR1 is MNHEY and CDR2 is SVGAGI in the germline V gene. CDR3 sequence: CASSRDDNSPLHF. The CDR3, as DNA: TGTGCCAGCAGTCGGGATGATAATTCACCCCTCCACTTT.

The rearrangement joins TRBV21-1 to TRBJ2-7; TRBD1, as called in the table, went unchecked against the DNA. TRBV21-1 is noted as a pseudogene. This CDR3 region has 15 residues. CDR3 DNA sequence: TGTGCCAGCAGCGGTAGGACAGCGAGCTCCTACGAGCAGTACTTC. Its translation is CASSGRTASSYEQYF.

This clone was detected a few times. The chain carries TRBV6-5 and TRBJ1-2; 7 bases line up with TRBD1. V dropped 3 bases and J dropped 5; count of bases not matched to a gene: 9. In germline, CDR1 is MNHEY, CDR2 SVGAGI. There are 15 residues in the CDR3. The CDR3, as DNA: TGTGCCAGCAGTTATTCCGGGACAGCCGCGTATGGCTACACCTTC. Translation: CASSYSGTAAYGYTF.

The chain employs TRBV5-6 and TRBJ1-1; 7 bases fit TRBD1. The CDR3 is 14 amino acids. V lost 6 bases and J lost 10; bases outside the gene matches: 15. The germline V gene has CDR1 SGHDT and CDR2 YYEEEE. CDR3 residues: CASNEQGIGFGAFF. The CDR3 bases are TGTGCCAGCAATGAACAGGGGATAGGTTTTGGAGCTTTCTTT.

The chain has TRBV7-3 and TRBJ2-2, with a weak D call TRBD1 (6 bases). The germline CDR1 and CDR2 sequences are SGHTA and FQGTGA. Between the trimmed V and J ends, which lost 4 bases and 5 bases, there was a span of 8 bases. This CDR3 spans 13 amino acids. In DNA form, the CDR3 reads TGTGCCAGCAGCTCCACAGGGACCGGGGAGCTGTTTTTT. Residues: CASSSTGTGELFF. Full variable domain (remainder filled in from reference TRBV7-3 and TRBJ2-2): GAGVSQTPSNKVTEKGKYVELRCDPISGHTALYWYRQSLGQGPEFLIYFQGTGAADDSGLPNDRFFAVRPEGSVSTLKIQRTERGDSAVYLCASSSTGTGELFFGEGSRLTVL.

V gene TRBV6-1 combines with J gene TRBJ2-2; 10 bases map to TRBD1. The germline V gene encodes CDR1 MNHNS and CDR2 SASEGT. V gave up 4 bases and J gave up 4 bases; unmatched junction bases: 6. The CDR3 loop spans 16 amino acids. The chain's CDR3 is CASSARQGASTGELFF. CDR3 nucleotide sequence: TGTGCCAGCAGTGCCCGACAGGGGGCAAGCACCGGGGAGCTGTTTTTT.

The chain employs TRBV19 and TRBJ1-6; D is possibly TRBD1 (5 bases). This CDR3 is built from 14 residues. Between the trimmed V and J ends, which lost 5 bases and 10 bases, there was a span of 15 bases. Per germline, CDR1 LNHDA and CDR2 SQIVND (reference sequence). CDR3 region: CASSFQGMGSPLHF. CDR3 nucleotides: TGTGCCAGTAGTTTCCAGGGTATGGGGTCACCCCTCCACTTT.

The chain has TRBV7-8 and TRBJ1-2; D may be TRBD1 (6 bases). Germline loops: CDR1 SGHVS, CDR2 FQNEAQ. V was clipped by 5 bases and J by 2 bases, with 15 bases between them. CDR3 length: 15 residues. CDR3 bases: TGTGCCAGCAGCGACGCGGGGGGCAGAAACTATGGCTACACCTTC. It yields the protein CASSDAGGRNYGYTF.

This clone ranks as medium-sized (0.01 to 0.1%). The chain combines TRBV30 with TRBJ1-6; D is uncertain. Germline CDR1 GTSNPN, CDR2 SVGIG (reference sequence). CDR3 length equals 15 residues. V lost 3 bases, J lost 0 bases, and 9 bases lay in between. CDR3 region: CAWRSEVSYNSPLHF. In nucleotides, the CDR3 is TGTGCCTGGAGATCAGAGGTCTCCTATAATTCACCCCTCCACTTT.

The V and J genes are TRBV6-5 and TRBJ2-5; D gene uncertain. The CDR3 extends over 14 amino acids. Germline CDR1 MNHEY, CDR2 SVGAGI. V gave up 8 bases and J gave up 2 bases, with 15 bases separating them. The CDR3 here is CASCGPTLQETQYF. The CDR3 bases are TGTGCCAGCTGCGGTCCCACACTTCAAGAGACCCAGTACTTC.